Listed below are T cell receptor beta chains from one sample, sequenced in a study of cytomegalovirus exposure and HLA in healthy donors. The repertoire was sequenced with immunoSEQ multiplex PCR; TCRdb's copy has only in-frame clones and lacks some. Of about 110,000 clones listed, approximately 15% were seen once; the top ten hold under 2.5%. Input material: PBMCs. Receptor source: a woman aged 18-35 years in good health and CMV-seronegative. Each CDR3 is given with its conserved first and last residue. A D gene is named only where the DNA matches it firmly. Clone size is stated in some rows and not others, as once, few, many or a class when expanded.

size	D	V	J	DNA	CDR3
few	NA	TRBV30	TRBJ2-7	TGTGCCTCCCGTGACAGGAGATCTTACGAGCAGTACTTC	CASRDRRSYEQYF
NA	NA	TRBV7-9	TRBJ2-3	TGTGCCAGCAGCTCCGAACTAGAAGAGGGAGATACGCAGTATTTT	CASSSELEEGDTQYF
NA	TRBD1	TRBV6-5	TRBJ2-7	TGTGCCAGCAGTTACTCGGGACAGGGTTTCTACGAGCAGTACTTC	CASSYSGQGFYEQYF
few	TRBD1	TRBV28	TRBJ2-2	TGTGCCAGCAGCAACCCCGGGACAGGGGAATCCGGGGAGCTGTTTTTT	CASSNPGTGESGELFF
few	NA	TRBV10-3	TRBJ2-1	TGTGCCATCAGTTATAGCGGTCTCGGTGAGCAGTTCTTC	CAISYSGLGEQFF
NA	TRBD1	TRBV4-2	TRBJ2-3	TGTGCCAGCAGCCAAGATGGTCTGGGACAGGGCGCAGATACGCAGTATTTT	CASSQDGLGQGADTQYF
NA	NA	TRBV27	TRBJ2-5	TGTGCCGTCCTTGCACGAGGGTCCCAGTACTTC	CAVLARGSQYF
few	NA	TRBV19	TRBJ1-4	TGTGCCAGTAGTAGTCCCTCGGGTGAAAAACTGTTTTTT	CASSSPSGEKLFF
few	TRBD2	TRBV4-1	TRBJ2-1	TGCGCCAGCAGCCAAGAAACAGCGGGGGGGCCGGGCGGGCAGTTCTTC	CASSQETAGGPGGQFF
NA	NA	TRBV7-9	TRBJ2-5	TGTGCCAGCAGCTCCCGGACTGGGCAAGAGACCCAGTACTTC	CASSSRTGQETQYF
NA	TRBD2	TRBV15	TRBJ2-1	TGTGCCACCAGCAGAGGCGGGACTAGCGGCTACAATGAGCAGTTCTTC	CATSRGGTSGYNEQFF
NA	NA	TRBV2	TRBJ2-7	TGTGCCAGCAGTGCCCTACTCCAGGGAACCGAGCAGTACTTC	CASSALLQGTEQYF
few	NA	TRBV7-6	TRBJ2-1	TGTGCCAGCAGCCCATCCCTAGGTGCCCTGAGCTACAATGAGCAGTTCTTC	CASSPSLGALSYNEQFF
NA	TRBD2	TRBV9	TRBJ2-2	TGTGCCAGCAGCGTAGCTAGCGGGGCCAACACCGGGGAGCTGTTTTTT	CASSVASGANTGELFF
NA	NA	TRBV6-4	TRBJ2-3	TGTGCCAGCAGTGAGAGAGGAGGGACAGATACGCAGTATTTT	CASSERGGTDTQYF
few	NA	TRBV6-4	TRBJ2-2	TGTGCCAGCAGTGTTGACAGGAACACCGGGGAGCTGTTTTTT	CASSVDRNTGELFF
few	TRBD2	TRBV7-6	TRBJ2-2	TGTGCCAGCAGCCGGGGACTAGCGGGGGGGCTGACCGGGGAGCTGTTTTTT	CASSRGLAGGLTGELFF
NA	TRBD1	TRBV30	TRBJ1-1	TGTGCCTGGAACCTTGGACAGGACACTGAAGCTTTCTTT	CAWNLGQDTEAFF
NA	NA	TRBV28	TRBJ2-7	TGTGCCAGCGGAAGGGGTTGGGTCCACGAGCAGTACTTC	CASGRGWVHEQYF
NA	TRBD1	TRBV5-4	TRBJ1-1	TGTGCCAGCAGCCGACAGGGGAGGGGTACTGAAGCTTTCTTT	CASSRQGRGTEAFF
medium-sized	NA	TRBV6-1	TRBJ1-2	TGTGCCAGCAGTGAAGGGAAAGGGGGCTATGGCTACACCTTC	CASSEGKGGYGYTF
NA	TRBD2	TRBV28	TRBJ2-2	TGTGCCAGCTCGGGGGGAGCCGGGTGGCCCGGGGAGCTGTTTTTT	CASSGGAGWPGELFF
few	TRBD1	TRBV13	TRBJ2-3	TGTGCCAGCAGCTTAGGAACAGGGGGCGCGGATACGCAGTATTTT	CASSLGTGGADTQYF
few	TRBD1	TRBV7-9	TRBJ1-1	TGTGCCAGCAGCACCCAACCCTACGGGACAGACTCCACTGAAGCTTTCTTT	CASSTQPYGTDSTEAFF
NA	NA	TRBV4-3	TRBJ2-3	TGCGCCAGCAGCAGCGGTAGTAGGGATACGCAGTATTTT	CASSSGSRDTQYF
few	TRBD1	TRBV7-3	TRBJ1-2	TGTGCCAGCAGCTCTACAGGGGGCTGGGGCTACACCTTC	CASSSTGGWGYTF
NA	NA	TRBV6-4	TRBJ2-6	TGTGCCAGCAGTGACTCGGCGGACTCTGGGGCCAACGTCCTGACTTTC	CASSDSADSGANVLTF
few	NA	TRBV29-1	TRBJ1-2	TGCAGCGTGGTCCAGGGCTCCAGGGGCTACACCTTC	CSVVQGSRGYTF
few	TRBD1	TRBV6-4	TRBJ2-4	TGTGCCAGCATCGTTGGGACAGATTATTCAGATGAGTACTTC	CASIVGTDYSDEYF